This entry lists 6 T cell receptor beta chains sequenced from one sample in a study of cytomegalovirus exposure and HLA in healthy donors (dated by TCRdb to 2017 to 2019). Library generation was performed with the immunoSEQ multiplex PCR assay. In TCRdb, the immuneACCESS table is reduced to in-frame sequences with V and J assigned. These tables do not hold every clone; where another copy was compared, an unresolved V gene accounts for under half, and the others remain unexplained. This sample lists some 80,000 clones; approximately 96% were detected once. Of the sample, approximately 1.3% is held by the ten largest clones. Material for sequencing was PBMCs. The source is a woman aged 18-29 years in good health and CMV-seronegative.

J is TRBJ1-5 and V is TRBV6-1; 8 bases align to TRBD1. V lost 7 bases, J lost 6 bases, and 8 bases stayed unmatched. Germline-derived CDR1 and CDR2 are MNHNS and SASEGT. The CDR3 runs to 14 residues. CDR3 sequence: CASKGQGGFQPQHF. The CDR3 DNA sequence: TGTGCCAGCAAAGGACAGGGAGGTTTTCAGCCCCAGCATTTT.

This chain links TRBV14 with TRBJ2-6; D remains ambiguous. V shed 4 bases and J shed 2 bases, with 12 bases lying between them. Germline V gene data show CDR1 as SGHDN and CDR2 as FVKESK. The length of the CDR3 is 16 residues. The CDR3 sequence is CASSPESWAGANVLTF. The CDR3 DNA reads TGTGCCAGCAGCCCGGAGTCCTGGGCTGGGGCCAACGTCCTGACTTTC.

The chain has TRBV5-1 and TRBJ2-7; D might be TRBD1 (6 bases). The germline gives CDR1 SGHRS, CDR2 YFSETQ. V lost 5 bases to trimming and J lost 0 bases, with 15 bases between them. The CDR3 covers 15 residues. The CDR3 loop is CASRSAGQSSYEQYF. The CDR3 nucleotides are TGCGCCAGCAGATCGGCTGGACAGAGCTCCTACGAGCAGTACTTC.

The chain uses TRBV18 and TRBJ1-3, with D unresolved. The germline gives CDR1 KGHSH, CDR2 LQKENI. Trimming stripped 5 bases from V and 0 bases from J, with 8 bases between. This CDR3 has 14 amino acids. CDR3 sequence (DNA): TGTGCCAGCTCAACAGAGATCTCTGGAAACACCATATATTTT. The encoded protein is CASSTEISGNTIYF. The complete variable domain, with remaining parts taken from reference TRBV18 and TRBJ1-3, reads NAGVMQNPRHLVRRRGQEARLRCSPMKGHSHVYWYRQLPEEGLKFMVYLQKENIIDESGMPKERFSAEFPKEGPSILRIQQVVRGDSAAYFCASSTEISGNTIYFGEGSWLTVV.

J is TRBJ2-3 and V is TRBV5-4; D unclear. Deletions cut 0 bases from V and 5 bases from J, with 13 bases between. The CDR3 is made up of 15 amino acids. Germline CDR1 and CDR2: SGHNT and YYREEE (reference sequence). CDR3 coding DNA: TGTGCCAGCAGCTTGGAGCATGCCCCGCAAGATACGCAGTATTTT. Encoded protein: CASSLEHAPQDTQYF.

V gene TRBV7-9 combines with J gene TRBJ1-2, with D unresolved. The CDR3 length is 13 residues. Germline V gene lookup returns CDR1 SEHNR and CDR2 FQNEAQ (reference sequence). V was shortened by 3 bases and J by 8 bases, with 13 bases between the two germline ends. CDR3 nucleotide sequence: TGTGCCAGCAGCTTGGACCCCCGAGGGGGCTACACCTTC. This encodes CASSLDPRGGYTF. Complete variable domain (other parts from reference TRBV7-9 and TRBJ1-2): DTGVSQNPRHKITKRGQNVTFRCDPISEHNRLYWYRQTLGQGPEFLTYFQNEAQLEKSRLLSDRFSAERPKGSFSTLEIQRTEQGDSAMYLCASSLDPRGGYTFGSGTRLTVV.